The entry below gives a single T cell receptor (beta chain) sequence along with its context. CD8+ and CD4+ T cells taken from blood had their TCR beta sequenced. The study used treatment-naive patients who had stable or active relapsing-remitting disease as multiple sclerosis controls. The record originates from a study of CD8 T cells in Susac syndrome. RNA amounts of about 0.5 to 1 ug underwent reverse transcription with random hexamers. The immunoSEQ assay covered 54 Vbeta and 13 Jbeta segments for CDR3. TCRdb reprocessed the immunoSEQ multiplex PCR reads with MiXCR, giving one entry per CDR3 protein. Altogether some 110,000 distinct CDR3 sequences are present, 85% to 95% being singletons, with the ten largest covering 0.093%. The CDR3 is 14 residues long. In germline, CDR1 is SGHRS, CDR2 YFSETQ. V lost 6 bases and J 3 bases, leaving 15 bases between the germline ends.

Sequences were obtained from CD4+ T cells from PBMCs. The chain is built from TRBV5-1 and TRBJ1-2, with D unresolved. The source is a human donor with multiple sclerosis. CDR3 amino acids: CASTEDPSDYGYTF. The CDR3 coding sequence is TGCGCCAGCACCGAGGACCCATCGGACTATGGCTACACCTTC.